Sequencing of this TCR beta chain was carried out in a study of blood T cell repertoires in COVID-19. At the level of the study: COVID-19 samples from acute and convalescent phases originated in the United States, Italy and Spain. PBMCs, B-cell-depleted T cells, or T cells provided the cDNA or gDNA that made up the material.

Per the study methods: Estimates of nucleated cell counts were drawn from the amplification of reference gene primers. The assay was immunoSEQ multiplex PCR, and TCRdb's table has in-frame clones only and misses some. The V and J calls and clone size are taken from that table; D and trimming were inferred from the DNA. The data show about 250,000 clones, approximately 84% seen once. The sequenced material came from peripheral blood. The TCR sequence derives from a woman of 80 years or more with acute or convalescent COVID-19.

Here the CDR3 reads CASSLVGAPREQYF. In DNA, the CDR3 is TGTGCCAGCAGCTTAGTAGGGGCCCCTCGTGAGCAGTACTTC. The chain has TRBV7-9 and TRBJ2-7; D possibly corresponds to TRBD1 (5 bases). Germline CDR1 SEHNR, CDR2 FQNEAQ (reference sequence). The CDR3 runs to 14 residues. V lost 1 base and J lost 7, with 14 bases in between.